Below are 21 T cell receptor beta chains sequenced from a single sample in a study of cytomegalovirus exposure and HLA in healthy donors. Amplification used 60 Vbeta primers and 13 Jbeta primers. Profiled with immunoSEQ multiplex PCR; TCRdb holds only in-frame clones, not every one. This table holds under 150,000 clones, approximately 80% found once. The material sequenced was PBMCs. The source of these receptors is a girl aged 2-9 years in good health and CMV-seronegative.

J is TRBJ2-6 and V is TRBV15, with D unclear. The V gene lost 0 bases and the J gene lost 2 bases, with 2 bases spanning the gap. The CDR3 contains 14 residues. Germline CDR1 LNHNV, CDR2 YYDKDF (reference sequence). The CDR3 nucleotides are TGTGCCACCAGCAGAGATACTGGGGCCAACGTCCTGACTTTC. Its translation is CATSRDTGANVLTF.

The chain links TRBV5-1 to TRBJ1-1; D is unclear. This CDR3 comprises 13 residues. Trimming took 2 bases from V and 7 from J, leaving 12 bases between them. Germline CDR1 and CDR2: SGHRS and YFSETQ. The CDR3 region is CASSLSGSNEAFF. For the CDR3, the DNA is TGCGCCAGCAGCTTAAGCGGTAGTAATGAAGCTTTCTTT.

The chain combines TRBV14 with TRBJ1-2; 7 bases align to TRBD1. Germline CDR1 reads SGHDN; CDR2 reads FVKESK. With 4 bases clipped from V and 2 bases from J, the junction kept 7 bases outside the gene matches. CDR3 length: 15 residues. CDR3 bases: TGTGCCAGCAGCCCGCGACAGGGTTCGAACTATGGCTACACCTTC. Its translation is CASSPRQGSNYGYTF.

The chain links TRBV2 to TRBJ1-5, with D possibly matching TRBD1 (5 bases). CDR3 length equals 16 residues. Germline loops: CDR1 SNHLY, CDR2 FYNNEI. V dropped 4 bases and J dropped 0 bases, with 13 bases sitting between them. CDR3 DNA: TGTGCCAGCAGTGTTCAGGGAACATATAGCAATCAGCCCCAGCATTTT. The encoded protein is CASSVQGTYSNQPQHF.

This sequence joins TRBV27 and TRBJ2-3; D is uncertain. The CDR3 length is 13 residues. Germline V gene data show CDR1 as MNHEY and CDR2 as SMNVEV (reference sequence). V was trimmed by 3 bases and J by 3 bases, leaving 7 bases between them. The CDR3 here is CASSLRLTDTQYF. DNA for the CDR3: TGTGCCAGCAGTTTGCGACTTACAGATACGCAGTATTTT.

The CDR3 is CASSLGLAGVYEQYF. CDR3 sequence (DNA): TGCGCCAGCAGCCTGGGACTAGCGGGGGTCTACGAGCAGTACTTC. This sequence joins TRBV5-1 and TRBJ2-5, with 14 bases that match TRBD2. The J call may be incorrect, as the DNA end agrees better with TRBJ2-7. CDR1 is SGHRS, CDR2 YFSETQ, per germline. This CDR3 is built from 15 residues.

The V gene is TRBV7-2, the J gene TRBJ2-7; 8 bases match TRBD2. CDR1 is SGHTA, CDR2 FQGNSA, per germline. This CDR3 has 15 amino acids. V gave up 5 bases and J gave up 2 bases; unmatched junction bases: 8. The CDR3 DNA follows: TGTGCCAGCAGCGCTCCAGGGACTAGGCCCTACGAGCAGTACTTC. Translating gives CASSAPGTRPYEQYF.

This chain joins TRBV30 and TRBJ2-7; 8 bases match TRBD2. V was clipped by 2 bases and J by 7 bases; unmatched bases: 10. Germline V gene sequence: CDR1 GTSNPN, CDR2 SVGIG (reference sequence). This CDR3 contains 14 residues. CDR3: CAWSSGGGLGEQYF. In DNA form, the CDR3 reads TGTGCCTGGAGTTCCGGGGGGGGGTTGGGGGAGCAGTACTTC.

The rearrangement uses TRBV27 and TRBJ2-7, with 7 bases aligning to TRBD2. J gave up 7 bases and V 3 bases, and 6 bases lay outside the gene matches. CDR1 MNHEY and CDR2 SMNVEV come from the germline V gene (reference sequence). The CDR3 is 13 amino acids. The CDR3 nucleotides read TGTGCCAGCAGTTTGGGAGGGGCCGGAGAGCAGTACTTC. Protein product: CASSLGGAGEQYF.

V usage is TRBV6-5 and J usage is TRBJ2-7; D perhaps matches TRBD2 (6 bases). The CDR3 sequence is 16 residues long. V was clipped by 2 bases and J by 2 bases, with 16 bases between them. Germline CDR1 reads MNHEY; CDR2 reads SVGAGI. In DNA form, the CDR3 reads TGTGCCAGCAGTTACGGTCTAAGCCCGGGGGCCTACGAGCAGTACTTC. Protein product: CASSYGLSPGAYEQYF.

The chain employs TRBV28 and TRBJ1-1, with TRBD1 matching 7 bases. The ends lost 5 bases at V and 3 bases at J; junction bases unmatched: 3. This CDR3 comprises 13 residues. In germline, CDR1 is MDHEN, CDR2 SYDVKM. CDR3 in DNA: TGTGCCAGCAGTCAACAGGGGTACACTGAAGCTTTCTTT. This translates into CASSQQGYTEAFF.

The J gene is TRBJ2-3, the V gene TRBV9, with D possibly being TRBD2 (6 bases). This CDR3 is 14 amino acids long. Germline assignment: CDR1 SGDLS and CDR2 YYNGEE. Between the trimmed V and J ends, which lost 4 bases and 6 bases, there was a span of 15 bases. CDR3 region: CASSPRTIWDTQYF. Here the CDR3 DNA reads TGTGCCAGCAGCCCTCGGACTATATGGGATACGCAGTATTTT.

The chain combines TRBV27 with TRBJ1-5; D is uncertain. V was trimmed by 3 bases and J by 4 bases, leaving 7 bases between them. In germline, CDR1 is MNHEY, CDR2 SMNVEV (reference sequence). This CDR3 contains 13 residues. The CDR3 is CASSFSLNQPQHF. The DNA for the CDR3 is TGTGCCAGCAGTTTCTCGTTAAATCAGCCCCAGCATTTT.

This clone showed up just a few times. Written as DNA, the CDR3 is TGTGCCAGCAGTTACTCGGGACAGGGGATGAACACTGAAGCTTTCTTT. Protein sequence: CASSYSGQGMNTEAFF. The chain employs TRBV6-5 and TRBJ1-1, with 10 bases aligning to TRBD1. Per the germline V gene, CDR1 is MNHEY and CDR2 is SVGAGI. V shed 0 bases, J shed 0 bases, and the junction held 1 base outside the gene matches. The length of the CDR3 is 16 residues.

The V gene is TRBV9, the J gene TRBJ2-1, with 8 bases identical to TRBD2. Germline V gene data show CDR1 as SGDLS and CDR2 as YYNGEE. This CDR3 spans 14 amino acids. V lost 1 base and J lost 7; bases outside the gene matches: 4. DNA for the CDR3: TGTGCCAGCAGCGTATCAAGCGGGGGTAATGAGCAGTTCTTC. It codes for CASSVSSGGNEQFF.

This sequence joins TRBV5-6 and TRBJ1-2, with TRBD1 matching over 7 bases. CDR3 length equals 14 residues. Trimming cost V 2 bases and J 3 bases; bases outside gene matches: 4. Germline V gives CDR1 SGHDT, CDR2 YYEEEE. The CDR3 nucleotides read TGTGCCAGCAGCTTTAACAGGGGAGACTATGGCTACACCTTC. Its protein is CASSFNRGDYGYTF.

The rearrangement joins TRBV5-1 to TRBJ2-3, with D possibly TRBD2 on 5 matching bases. Per germline, CDR1 SGHRS and CDR2 YFSETQ. The CDR3 is made up of 12 amino acids. V dropped 5 bases and J dropped 4 bases, with 8 bases sitting between them. CDR3 in DNA: TGCGCCAGCAGTGAGGGAGCAGATACGCAGTATTTT. Translation gives CASSEGADTQYF.

The rearrangement links TRBV10-3 to TRBJ2-5; D possibly corresponds to TRBD2 (6 bases). V gave up 8 bases and J gave up 4 bases, with 23 bases separating them. Germline assignment: CDR1 ENHRY and CDR2 SYGVKD. The CDR3 sequence is 16 residues long. The chain's CDR3 is CAIADYPSEQGETQYF. CDR3 in DNA: TGTGCCATCGCGGACTACCCTAGCGAACAAGGAGAGACCCAGTACTTC.

This clone was seen a few times. The chain has TRBV6-1 and TRBJ1-1; no firm D call. The CDR3 extends over 10 amino acids. Trimming pared 9 bases from V and 6 bases from J, leaving 8 bases between. Per the germline V gene, CDR1 is MNHNS and CDR2 is SASEGT. This chain's CDR3 is CARRSAEAFF. Here the CDR3 DNA reads TGTGCCAGGCGTTCTGCTGAAGCTTTCTTT.

The table lists this clone with a few counts. The gene calls are TRBV4-2 and TRBJ2-3; D unclear. CDR3 length equals 15 residues. The V end was cut by 0 bases, the J end by 4 bases, with 11 bases between. Germline-derived CDR1 and CDR2 are LGHNA and YNFKEQ. The CDR3 is CASSQDYTAADTQYF. The DNA of the CDR3 is TGTGCCAGCAGCCAAGATTATACGGCGGCAGATACGCAGTATTTT.

This clone occurred a few times. The V gene is TRBV6-5, the J gene TRBJ1-1, with TRBD1 matching 10 bases. V shed 2 bases, J shed 4 bases, and the junction held 1 base outside the gene matches. The CDR3 length is 14 residues. Germline V gene sequence: CDR1 MNHEY, CDR2 SVGAGI. In DNA, the CDR3 is TGTGCCAGCAGTTACGGGACAGGGGCCACTGAAGCTTTCTTT. This encodes CASSYGTGATEAFF.